Detailed here is one TCR beta chain. Antigen unknown. It was with 60 Vbeta and 13 Jbeta primers that the PCR ran. Profiled with immunoSEQ multiplex PCR; TCRdb holds only in-frame clones, not every one. The sample is made up of 91,000 or so clones, and the top ten hold about 3.4% of it. The sample belongs to a study of cytomegalovirus exposure and HLA in healthy donors. Overall study findings and caveats: Trimming of TCR beta V- and J-genes showed a link, identified in a later analysis, to a missense DCLRE1C variant. Among CMV-associated TCR beta chains, most appeared HLA-restricted in a later analysis. Common viral pathogens were later found to be apparently linked to several of the most significant clusters. Earlier results showed most TCR beta V segments being productive about 90% or about 30% of the time.

The CDR3 extends over 18 amino acids. Looked up from germline, CDR1 is SEHNR and CDR2 is FQNEAQ (reference sequence). J was trimmed by 7 bases and V by 3 bases; bases with no gene match: 18. The specimen was PBMCs. The chain joins TRBV7-9 to TRBJ2-7, with 10 bases aligning to TRBD2. This clonotype was obtained from a woman under 40 in good health and CMV-seronegative. The CDR3 DNA is TGTGCCAGCAGCTTCCTAGCGGGGGATGTGAGGGATGCCTTGGAGCAGTACTTC. This translates into CASSFLAGDVRDALEQYF.